The rows below give T cell receptor beta chains drawn from one sample of a study of blood T cell repertoires in COVID-19. The repertoire was sequenced with immunoSEQ multiplex PCR; TCRdb's copy has only in-frame clones and lacks some. The sample has about 220,000 clones; approximately 81% are singletons. The sample taken for sequencing was peripheral blood. These receptors were collected from a woman aged 55-69 years who had recovered from COVID-19. Both conserved end residues are part of each CDR3. The D gene is left open where the match is weak. Only some rows state a clone size, as once, few, many or a class for expanded clones.

>NA|once|TRBV30|TRBJ2-2
CAWSPPGVGDTGELFF
TGTGCCTGGAGTCCCCCGGGGGTTGGTGACACCGGGGAGCTGTTTTTT
>NA|NA|TRBV29-1|TRBJ1-2
CSVESLGGVGYGYTF
TGCAGCGTTGAAAGTCTTGGGGGCGTGGGCTATGGCTACACCTTC
>TRBD2|NA|TRBV7-2|TRBJ2-5
CASSFRTSEETQYF
TGTGCCAGCAGCTTCCGGACTAGCGAAGAGACCCAGTACTTC
>TRBD1|once|TRBV29-1|TRBJ2-3
CSVERGRGTDTQYF
TGCAGCGTTGAAAGGGGGCGCGGCACAGATACGCAGTATTTT
>NA|few|TRBV2|TRBJ2-5
CASSGRLLGETQYF
TGTGCCAGCAGTGGACGACTACTGGGAGAGACCCAGTACTTC
>TRBD1|NA|TRBV6-5|TRBJ1-2
CASSPDRVLFHGYTF
TGTGCCAGCAGCCCCGACAGGGTATTGTTTCATGGCTACACCTTC
>NA|few|TRBV9|TRBJ1-1
CASTRMSTVRGTEAFF
TGTGCCAGCACCAGAATGAGTACGGTCAGGGGCACTGAAGCTTTCTTT
>NA|NA|TRBV7-3|TRBJ2-2
CASSSYSAGTGELFF
TGTGCCAGCAGCTCCTACTCAGCGGGCACCGGGGAGCTGTTTTTT
>NA|NA|TRBV27|TRBJ1-5
CASYRRPYSNQPQHF
TGTGCCAGTTACAGGCGCCCTTATAGCAATCAGCCCCAGCATTTT
>TRBD1|NA|TRBV9|TRBJ1-2
CASSTDRGYGYTF
TGTGCCAGCAGCACGGACAGGGGATATGGCTACACCTTC
>NA|NA|TRBV30|TRBJ1-5
CAWSLGPNQPQHF
TGTGCCTGGAGTCTAGGCCCCAATCAGCCCCAGCATTTT
>TRBD2|NA|TRBV6-1|TRBJ2-1
CASSEGGGEQFF
TGTGCCAGCAGTGAAGGCGGGGGAGAGCAGTTCTTC
>NA|NA|TRBV7-9|TRBJ1-6
CASSPGQQDSPLHF
TGTGCCAGCAGCCCCGGACAGCAGGATTCACCCCTCCACTTT
>NA|NA|TRBV3-1/TRBV3-2|TRBJ2-7
CASSRAAQQYF
TGTGCCAGCAGCCGGGCCGCGCAGCAGTACTTC
>TRBD1|NA|TRBV19|TRBJ1-3
CASSDRVRSTGNTIYF
TGTGCCAGTAGTGACAGGGTGAGGTCTACTGGAAACACCATATATTTT